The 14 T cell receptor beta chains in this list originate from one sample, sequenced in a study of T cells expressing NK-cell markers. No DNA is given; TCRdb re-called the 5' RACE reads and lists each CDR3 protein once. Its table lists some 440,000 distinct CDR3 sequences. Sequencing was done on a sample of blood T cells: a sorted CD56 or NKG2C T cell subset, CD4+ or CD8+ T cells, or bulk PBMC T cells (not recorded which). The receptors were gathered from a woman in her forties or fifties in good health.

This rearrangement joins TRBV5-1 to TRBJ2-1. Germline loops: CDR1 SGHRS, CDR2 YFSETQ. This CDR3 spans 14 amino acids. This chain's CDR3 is CASSLVQGYNEQFF.

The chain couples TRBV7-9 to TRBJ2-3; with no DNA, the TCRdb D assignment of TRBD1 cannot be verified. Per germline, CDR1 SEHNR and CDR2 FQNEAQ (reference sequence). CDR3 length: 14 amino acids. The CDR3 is CASSWTGGTDTQYF.

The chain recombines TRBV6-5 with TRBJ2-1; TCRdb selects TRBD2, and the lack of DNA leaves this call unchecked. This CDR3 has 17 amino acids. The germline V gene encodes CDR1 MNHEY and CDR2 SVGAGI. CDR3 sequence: CASSYSIGLAVNNEQFF.

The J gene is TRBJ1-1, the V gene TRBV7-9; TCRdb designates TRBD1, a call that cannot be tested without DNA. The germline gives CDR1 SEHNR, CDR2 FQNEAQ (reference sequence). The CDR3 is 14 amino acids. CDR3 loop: CASSLGDRGEKAFF.

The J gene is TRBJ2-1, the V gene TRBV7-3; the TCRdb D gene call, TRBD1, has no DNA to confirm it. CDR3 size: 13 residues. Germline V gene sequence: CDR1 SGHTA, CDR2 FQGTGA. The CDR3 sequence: CASTQGGSGEQFF. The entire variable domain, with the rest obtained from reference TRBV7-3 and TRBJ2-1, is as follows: GAGVSQTPSNKVTEKGKYVELRCDPISGHTALYWYRQSLGQGPEFLIYFQGTGAADDSGLPNDRFFAVRPEGSVSTLKIQRTERGDSAVYLCASTQGGSGEQFFGPGTRLTVL.

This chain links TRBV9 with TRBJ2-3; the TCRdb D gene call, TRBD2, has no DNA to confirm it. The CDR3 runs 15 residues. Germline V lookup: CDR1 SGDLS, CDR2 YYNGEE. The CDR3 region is CASSAGLTRTDTQYF.

The chain's CDR3 is CASSTPGLAGVVSYNEQFF. V and J are TRBV7-9 and TRBJ2-1; TCRdb names TRBD2, which stays unverified in the absence of DNA. Germline CDR1 reads SEHNR; CDR2 reads FQNEAQ (reference sequence). This CDR3 region has 19 residues.

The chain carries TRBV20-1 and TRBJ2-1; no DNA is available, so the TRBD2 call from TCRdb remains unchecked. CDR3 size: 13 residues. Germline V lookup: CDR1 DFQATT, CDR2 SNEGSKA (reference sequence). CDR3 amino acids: CSASRGTYNEQFF.

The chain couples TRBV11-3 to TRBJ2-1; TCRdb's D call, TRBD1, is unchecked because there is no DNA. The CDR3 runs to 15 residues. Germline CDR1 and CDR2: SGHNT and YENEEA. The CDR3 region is CASSLGRGTDNEQFF.

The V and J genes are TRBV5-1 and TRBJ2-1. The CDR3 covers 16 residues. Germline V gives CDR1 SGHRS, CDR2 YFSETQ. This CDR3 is CASSFQADSSYNEQFF.

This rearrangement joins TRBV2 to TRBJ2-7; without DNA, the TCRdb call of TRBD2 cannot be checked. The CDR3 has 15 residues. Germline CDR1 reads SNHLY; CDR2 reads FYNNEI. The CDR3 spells CARRLAGGPSYEQYF.

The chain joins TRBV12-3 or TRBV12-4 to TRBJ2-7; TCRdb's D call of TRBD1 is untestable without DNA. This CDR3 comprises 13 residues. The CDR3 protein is CASSPRDGGKQYF.

CDR3: CASSDQDRGAKQYF. The V call is TRBV2, the J call TRBJ2-7; TCRdb returns TRBD1, unconfirmable since there is no DNA. There are 14 residues in the CDR3. CDR1 is SNHLY, CDR2 FYNNEI, per germline.

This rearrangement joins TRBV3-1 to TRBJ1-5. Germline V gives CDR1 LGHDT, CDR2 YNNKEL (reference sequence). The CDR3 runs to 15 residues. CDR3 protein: CASSQDRTYNQPQHF.